This entry concerns a single T cell receptor (beta chain). Other DNA sequences in this specimen translate into the identical CDR3. Reverse transcribed after extraction, RNA yielded cDNA as the sequencing template. TCRdb's table, derived via immunoSEQ multiplex PCR, lists solely in-frame clones and lacks some. The table includes 95,000 to 100,000 clones, about 61% detected once. The sample comes from a study of CD8+ T cells in alopecia areata. The treatment is: oral pan-JAK inhibitor, 5-10 mg twice daily. Punch biopsies of lesional scalp, plus peripheral blood, were taken from alopecia areata patients. Germline CDR1 reads SNHLY; CDR2 reads FYNNEI. With 4 bases removed from V and 4 bases from J, the gap between germline ends came to 2 bases. This CDR3 spans 10 amino acids.

The TCR originated in a human donor with alopecia areata. V is TRBV2 and J is TRBJ2-7, with D unresolved. The source was CD8+ T cells sorted from blood, collected between weeks 55 and 65, from a patient treated with tofacitinib. CDR3 sequence (DNA): TGTGCCAGCAGTGGGTACGAGCAGTACTTC. Its protein product is CASSGYEQYF.